This T cell receptor beta chain appears in the sequencing data of a study of T cell responses to AZD1222 COVID-19 vaccine. Whole-study context: Both about-4-week and about-12-week second-dose recipients were combined. General study findings and limits: Donors, mostly white British, included more females; clonal diversity was possibly underestimated.

Assay: immunoSEQ multiplex PCR; the TCRdb copy retains only in-frame clones and omits some. The profile shows about 150,000 clones, about 88% of them singletons. The germline CDR1 and CDR2 sequences are SGHRS and YFSETQ. The CDR3 runs 15 residues. V lost 0 bases to trimming and J lost 1 base, with 9 bases between them. As to this clone: Its specificity is not known.

The sequences come from peripheral blood, collected on day 0 of AZD1222 vaccination. The receptor comes from an adult in good health. The chain combines TRBV5-1 with TRBJ2-3, with a tentative D call TRBD2 (6 bases). CDR3 in amino acids: CASSLAGDGTDTQYF. The CDR3 DNA sequence: TGCGCCAGCAGCTTGGCGGGAGATGGCACAGATACGCAGTATTTT. The variable domain in full, with the rest retrieved from reference TRBV5-1 and TRBJ2-3, is KAGVTQTPRYLIKTRGQQVTLSCSPISGHRSVSWYQQTPGQGLQFLFEYFSETQRNKGNFPGRFSGRQFSNSRSEMNVSTLELGDSALYLCASSLAGDGTDTQYFGPGTRLTVL.